The T cell receptor beta chain described here comes from a study of blood T cell repertoires in COVID-19. Authors' methods: Amplifying reference gene primers gave estimates of nucleated cell counts. TCRdb keeps only in-frame clones here, not all; method: immunoSEQ multiplex PCR. V and J calls and clone size come straight from that table; D and trimming were deduced from the DNA. The data contain a few hundred thousand clones, nearly 90% of them singletons. The CDR3 covers 14 residues. Germline assignment: CDR1 SQVTM and CDR2 ANQGSEA. V lost 7 bases, J lost 2 bases, and 17 bases lay in between. Patients at the Seattle site were enrolled during active infection and followed longitudinally.

The rearrangement joins TRBV29-1 to TRBJ1-2; no reliable D call. Source material: peripheral blood. The clonotype comes from an older woman with COVID-19, enrolled during active disease. DNA of the CDR3: TGCAGCGCCCGCACAGAGACGGGGAACTATGGCTACACCTTC. Translated: CSARTETGNYGYTF. The full variable domain, with the rest looked up from reference TRBV29-1 and TRBJ1-2, is SAVISQKPSRDICQRGTSLTIQCQVDSQVTMMFWYRQQPGQSLTLIATANQGSEATYESGFVIDKFPISRPNLTFSTLTVSNMSPEDSSIYLCSARTETGNYGYTFGSGTRLTVV.